This entry features one T cell receptor beta chain sequence. These data come from a study of blood T cell repertoires in COVID-19. Sequenced by immunoSEQ multiplex PCR; TCRdb stores in-frame clones only, minus some. Found here are approximately 250,000 clones, 88% of them singletons; the top ten hold 3% to 3.5%. The germline CDR1 and CDR2 sequences are LGHNT and FRNRAP. CDR3 length equals 16 residues. V gave up 5 bases and J gave up 0 bases; unmatched junction bases: 5. All exposed participants met a person with COVID-19 within 2 weeks before entering the study. The TCR sequence derives from a woman aged 40 to 50 who had been exposed to COVID-19. The chain uses TRBV12-5 and TRBJ2-2; 8 bases are a match to TRBD1. The sequenced sample was PBMCs or T cells enriched from blood (not recorded which). CDR3 nucleotides: TGTGCTAGTGGTAAAGGACAGGGCCCGAACACCGGGGAGCTGTTTTTT. It is translated as CASGKGQGPNTGELFF.